These 19 T cell receptor beta chains were sequenced from one sample in a study of shared clonotypes between healthy human individuals. Clones were sequenced by immunoSEQ multiplex PCR, and TCRdb holds only the in-frame ones, with some missing. The sample contains approximately 2.1 million clones, approximately 93% of which appear only once. Source material: naive CD4+ T cells from PBMCs. The subset here: CD45RA+ positively selected. These receptors were taken from a man aged 18 to 29 in good health. Some clones in this sample may be carry-over from other donors' samples.

The J gene is TRBJ1-2, the V gene TRBV4-1; D is ambiguous. The germline gives CDR1 MGHRA, CDR2 YSYEKL. CDR3 length equals 15 residues. V lost 1 base and J 8 bases, leaving 17 bases between the germline ends. CDR3 loop: CASSQGTLVTGGYTF. The DNA of the CDR3 is TGCGCCAGCAGCCAAGGTACTCTCGTGACGGGCGGCTACACCTTC.

The chain couples TRBV4-2 to TRBJ2-3, with TRBD1 as a possible D gene (6 bases). The length of the CDR3 is 14 residues. Germline V gives CDR1 LGHNA, CDR2 YNFKEQ. Trimming stripped 2 bases from V and 3 bases from J, with 9 bases between. The CDR3 protein is CASSQRTETDTQYF. In nucleotides, the CDR3 is TGTGCCAGCAGCCAAAGGACAGAAACAGATACGCAGTATTTT.

The genes are TRBV7-2 and TRBJ2-5; no reliable D call. Germline CDR1 reads SGHTA; CDR2 reads FQGNSA. The CDR3 loop spans 15 amino acids. V shed 1 base and J shed 5 bases, with 14 bases lying between them. The chain's CDR3 is CASSLEAASRETQYF. CDR3 DNA sequence: TGTGCCAGCAGCTTAGAAGCCGCTAGTCGGGAGACCCAGTACTTC.

The chain carries TRBV11-3 and TRBJ2-5; D is perhaps TRBD1 (5 bases). The CDR3 length is 13 residues. Germline values: CDR1 SGHNT, CDR2 YENEEA. Trimming removed 5 bases at V and 1 base at J, with 8 bases between. The CDR3 loop reads CASSRDSQETQYF. CDR3 bases: TGTGCCAGCAGCCGAGACAGCCAAGAGACCCAGTACTTC.

This chain links TRBV7-3 with TRBJ1-1; D is possibly TRBD1 (5 bases). Trimming stripped 2 bases from V and 4 bases from J, with 11 bases between. The CDR3 is 14 amino acids. CDR1 is SGHTA, CDR2 FQGTGA, per germline. CDR3: CASSLGGWSTEAFF. The DNA for the CDR3 is TGTGCCAGCAGCTTAGGGGGTTGGAGCACTGAAGCTTTCTTT.

J is TRBJ1-5 and V is TRBV5-1; tentatively, D is TRBD1 (5 bases). Germline V lookup: CDR1 SGHRS, CDR2 YFSETQ. V was shortened by 4 bases and J by 0 bases, with 14 bases between the two germline ends. The CDR3 has 16 residues. Written as DNA, the CDR3 is TGCGCCAGCAGCCGGGGGACCCGGGATAGCAATCAGCCCCAGCATTTT. Translating gives CASSRGTRDSNQPQHF.

This chain joins TRBV5-5 and TRBJ2-1, with D hard to call. CDR3 length: 16 residues. Germline V gene lookup returns CDR1 SGHKS and CDR2 YYEKEE (reference sequence). Trimming removed 4 bases from V and 0 bases from J, with 14 bases in between. The DNA for the CDR3 is TGTGCCAGCAGCCATCAAGCCCCTAACTCCTACAATGAGCAGTTCTTC. Translation gives CASSHQAPNSYNEQFF.

J is TRBJ2-1 and V is TRBV21-1; the D call TRBD2 from the table was never checked on the DNA. TRBV21-1 is designated a pseudogene. The CDR3 runs to 18 residues. The CDR3 DNA is TGTGCCAGCAGCAATAGAGCGGCGTCCCAACGCGGCTACAATGAGCAGTTCTTC. Translated, it gives CASSNRAASQRGYNEQFF.

The rearrangement links TRBV6-6 to TRBJ2-5; D remains ambiguous. The germline V gene encodes CDR1 MNHNY and CDR2 SVGAGI (reference sequence). V was pared by 6 bases and J by 6 bases, with 11 bases between. This CDR3 has 12 amino acids. The CDR3 loop reads CASSPSLQTQYF. CDR3 nucleotides: TGTGCCAGCAGCCCCAGTCTTCAGACCCAGTACTTC.

V and J are TRBV19 and TRBJ2-3; D perhaps matches TRBD2 (5 bases). Looked up from germline, CDR1 is LNHDA and CDR2 is SQIVND (reference sequence). The CDR3 runs 16 residues. V shed 8 bases and J shed 0 bases, with 18 bases lying between them. CDR3 in amino acids: CASPTPGGDSTDTQYF. The CDR3 DNA reads TGTGCCAGTCCCACTCCCGGAGGAGATAGCACAGATACGCAGTATTTT.

The chain recombines TRBV29-1 with TRBJ2-1; D gene uncertain. The CDR3 has 13 residues. V was shortened by 4 bases and J by 1 base, with 8 bases between the two germline ends. Germline V CDR1 and CDR2: SQVTM, ANQGSEA. CDR3 amino acids: CSVGPRSYNEQFF. The CDR3 nucleotides are TGCAGCGTTGGACCGAGGTCCTACAATGAGCAGTTCTTC.

The genes are TRBV6-5 and TRBJ1-1; D not resolved. Germline CDR1 reads MNHEY; CDR2 reads SVGAGI. This CDR3 is 12 amino acids long. Trimming stripped 6 bases from V and 0 bases from J, with 5 bases between. CDR3 sequence reads: CASSRVNTEAFF. The CDR3 nucleotides are TGTGCCAGCAGCCGGGTGAACACTGAAGCTTTCTTT.

This clone was picked up one time. The genes are TRBV9 and TRBJ1-5, with TRBD1 matching over 10 bases. Germline CDR1 and CDR2: SGDLS and YYNGEE. V shed 1 base, J shed 6 bases, and the junction held 16 bases outside the gene matches. The CDR3 is 19 amino acids. The CDR3 bases are TGTGCCAGCAGCGTATCATCCCGGGGGGGACAGGGGTTGGGTCAGCCCCAGCATTTT. Its protein product is CASSVSSRGGQGLGQPQHF. The full variable domain, rest sourced from reference TRBV9 and TRBJ1-5, is DSGVTQTPKHLITATGQRVTLRCSPRSGDLSVYWYQQSLDQGLQFLIQYYNGEERAKGNILERFSAQQFPDLHSELNLSSLELGDSALYFCASSVSSRGGQGLGQPQHFGDGTRLSIL.

The genes are TRBV10-3 and TRBJ1-1; the D is unclear. Germline V gene data show CDR1 as ENHRY and CDR2 as SYGVKD. V lost 9 bases and J 0 bases, leaving 11 bases between the germline ends. CDR3 length: 13 residues. DNA for the CDR3: TGTGCCATTCGAACCTTTATGAACACTGAAGCTTTCTTT. As protein: CAIRTFMNTEAFF.

The V gene is TRBV10-1, the J gene TRBJ2-1; a possible D gene is TRBD2 (6 bases). This CDR3 has 11 residues. V lost 3 bases to trimming and J lost 10 bases, with 7 bases between them. Germline CDR1 is WNHNN and CDR2 is SYGVQD (reference sequence). In DNA, the CDR3 is TGCGCCAGCAGTGACCGGGGGGAGCAGTTCTTC. Its protein product is CASSDRGEQFF.

The gene calls are TRBV5-6 and TRBJ1-2, with a tentative D call TRBD1 (5 bases). The CDR3 has 15 residues. V lost 1 base, J lost 4 bases, and 14 bases lay in between. Germline assignment: CDR1 SGHDT and CDR2 YYEEEE. CDR3 sequence reads: CASSLPQAPFYGYTF. The CDR3 DNA sequence: TGTGCCAGCAGCTTGCCACAGGCTCCTTTCTATGGCTACACCTTC.

V is TRBV28 and J is TRBJ2-7; D possibly corresponds to TRBD2 (5 bases). The CDR3 is 12 amino acids. Germline loops: CDR1 MDHEN, CDR2 SYDVKM. V gave up 8 bases and J gave up 3 bases, with 11 bases separating them. The CDR3 DNA is TGTGCCAGCGACGGACGGGGCTACGAGCAGTACTTC. It encodes CASDGRGYEQYF.

The V and J genes are TRBV5-1 and TRBJ2-5; 9 bases align to TRBD2. Per germline, CDR1 SGHRS and CDR2 YFSETQ. Trimming took 5 bases from V and 4 from J; bases not matched to a gene: 12. The length of the CDR3 is 16 residues. This CDR3 is CASRGRGGRAGETQYF. CDR3 coding DNA: TGCGCCAGCAGGGGCCGAGGCGGGAGGGCCGGAGAGACCCAGTACTTC.

The CDR3 region is CASSQLGYSPLHF. CDR3 in DNA: TGCGCCAGCAGCCAACTGGGATATTCACCCCTCCACTTT. The rearrangement joins TRBV4-1 to TRBJ1-6; D gene unclear. The CDR3 has 13 residues. The germline gives CDR1 MGHRA, CDR2 YSYEKL. Trimming removed 2 bases at V and 8 bases at J, with 7 bases between.